One sample yielded the 26 T cell receptor beta chains listed below, sequenced in a study of beta chain features in type 1 diabetes. These TCRs' antigens remain unknown. Expressed TCRB transcripts were sequenced because the isolated RNA had all been reverse transcribed beforehand. TCRdb keeps only in-frame clones here, not all; method: immunoSEQ multiplex PCR. The sample has more than 300,000 clones, 8.5% to 10% seen once. Study-level results: Among patients with Type 1 diabetes, TCRB CDR3s were moderately but significantly shorter in every one of the four CD4+ subsets.

The sample consisted of central memory CD4+ T cells from blood. All receptors derive from a man aged 25 to 40 with type 1 diabetes.

This chain uses TRBV5-1 with TRBJ2-7; D is uncertain. The CDR3 extends over 15 amino acids. Germline assignment: CDR1 SGHRS and CDR2 YFSETQ. V lost 4 bases to trimming and J lost 7 bases, with 21 bases between them. This CDR3 reads CASSPTAGNSGEQYF. CDR3 coding DNA: TGCGCCAGCAGCCCCACAGCAGGAAATAGTGGGGAGCAGTACTTC.

The sample holds a few counts of this clone. The CDR3 DNA reads as TGTGCCAGCAGCCCCCGGCGGAATTCCTACAATGAGCAGTTCTTC. Protein sequence: CASSPRRNSYNEQFF. This chain connects TRBV7-9 to TRBJ2-1; D is unclear. There are 15 residues in the CDR3. Trimming stripped 5 bases from V and 1 base from J, with 12 bases between. The germline CDR1 and CDR2 sequences are SEHNR and FQNEAQ (reference sequence).

CDR3 sequence (DNA): TGTGCCAGCAGCGAGGGGACACAGAGCACAGATACGCAGTATTTT. Its translation is CASSEGTQSTDTQYF. The chain is built from TRBV6-1 and TRBJ2-3; TRBD1 is a possible D gene (6 bases). In germline, CDR1 is MNHNS, CDR2 SASEGT. The CDR3 loop spans 15 amino acids. The V end lost 6 bases, the J end lost 0 bases, and 13 bases lay between the germline ends.

This clone was counted only a few times. Germline and junction disagree at one end, which may indicate a read error. This chain connects TRBV5-4 to TRBJ2-2, with D tentatively TRBD2 (5 bases). This CDR3 region has 16 residues. Germline V gene sequence: CDR1 SGHNT, CDR2 YYREEE (reference sequence). The CDR3 protein is CASSQEGRASAGELFF. The CDR3 DNA sequence: TGCGCCAGCAGCCAAGAGGGAAGGGCATCCGCCGGGGAGCTGTTTTTT.

The CDR3 coding sequence is TGTGCCAGCAGGGCGGCGAATGAAAAACTGTTTTTT. Protein sequence: CASRAANEKLFF. This chain connects TRBV6-5 to TRBJ1-4; no definite D call. This CDR3 region has 12 residues. V was cut by 6 bases and J by 5 bases, with 7 bases left in between. The germline V gene has CDR1 MNHEY and CDR2 SVGAGI.

This clone was picked up a small number of times. The CDR3 protein is CASTQQGEGAYEQYF. The CDR3 DNA is TGTGCCAGCACCCAACAAGGAGAGGGCGCCTACGAGCAGTACTTC. The chain employs TRBV6-1 and TRBJ2-7; tentatively, D is TRBD2 (5 bases). CDR3 length equals 15 residues. The germline V and J ends were trimmed by 7 bases and 2 bases, with 18 bases remaining between them. The germline CDR1 and CDR2 sequences are MNHNS and SASEGT.

This clone occurred many times. The CDR3 DNA follows: TGTGCCAGCAGCCCCCGGGGGACGGAAGAGACCCAGTACTTC. Its translation: CASSPRGTEETQYF. The chain joins TRBV5-4 to TRBJ2-5; D perhaps matches TRBD2 (6 bases). Between the trimmed V and J ends, which lost 4 bases and 3 bases, there was a span of 13 bases. The CDR3 spans 14 residues. The germline CDR1 and CDR2 sequences are SGHNT and YYREEE (reference sequence).

V and J are TRBV6-5 and TRBJ2-7; D not resolved. V was shortened by 0 bases and J by 3 bases, with 9 bases between the two germline ends. This CDR3 has 14 residues. Germline V gene lookup returns CDR1 MNHEY and CDR2 SVGAGI. The CDR3 DNA reads TGTGCCAGCAGTTACTCCCCCCGGTACTACGAGCAGTACTTC. It yields the protein CASSYSPRYYEQYF.

CDR3 sequence: CSVSRGPNYGYTF. The CDR3 nucleotides are TGCAGCGTTTCAAGGGGTCCTAACTATGGCTACACCTTC. The V and J genes are TRBV29-1 and TRBJ1-2; tentative D call: TRBD1 (5 bases). Trimming left V 5 bases short and J 0 bases short, with 10 bases between. Germline CDR1 SQVTM, CDR2 ANQGSEA. This CDR3 spans 13 amino acids.

This chain joins TRBV19 and TRBJ2-2; TRBD1 aligns across 9 bases. The CDR3 runs 14 residues. V lost 8 bases and J lost 6; bases outside the gene matches: 7. Germline CDR1 LNHDA, CDR2 SQIVND (reference sequence). CDR3: CASGWTGAAGELFF. CDR3 sequence (DNA): TGTGCCAGTGGATGGACAGGGGCGGCCGGGGAGCTGTTTTTT.

The chain links TRBV7-9 to TRBJ1-2; D perhaps matches TRBD1 (5 bases). CDR1 is SEHNR, CDR2 FQNEAQ, per germline (reference sequence). The CDR3 consists of 16 residues. V was trimmed by 4 bases and J by 4 bases, leaving 19 bases between them. CDR3 residues: CASSSPGGTGFYGYTF. DNA for the CDR3: TGTGCCAGCAGCTCCCCAGGAGGGACTGGCTTCTATGGCTACACCTTC.

This clone was observed many times. This chain joins TRBV10-3 and TRBJ2-1; 11 bases agree with TRBD2. The length of the CDR3 is 15 residues. CDR1 is ENHRY and CDR2 is SYGVKD in the germline V gene. V dropped 9 bases and J dropped 0; count of bases not matched to a gene: 4. The CDR3 here is CAILAGEDSYNEQFF. In DNA form, the CDR3 reads TGTGCCATACTAGCGGGAGAAGACTCCTACAATGAGCAGTTCTTC.

This chain connects TRBV2 to TRBJ1-4; maybe TRBD1 (6 bases). Deletions cut 4 bases from V and 1 base from J, with 7 bases between. Germline CDR1 and CDR2: SNHLY and FYNNEI. The CDR3 sequence is 14 residues long. CDR3 DNA sequence: TGTGCCAGCAGTGTCAGGGGAACTAATGAAAAACTGTTTTTT. Residues: CASSVRGTNEKLFF.

The chain couples TRBV27 to TRBJ2-6, with D uncertain. Germline loops: CDR1 MNHEY, CDR2 SMNVEV (reference sequence). Trimming took 0 bases from V and 1 from J, leaving 4 bases between them. This CDR3 has 15 residues. This chain's CDR3 is CASSLSGSGANVLTF. The CDR3 coding sequence is TGTGCCAGCAGTTTATCAGGGTCTGGGGCCAACGTCCTGACTTTC.

The table lists this clone with a few counts. The chain uses TRBV28 and TRBJ2-7; D is unclear. The CDR3 consists of 13 residues. Trimming took off 5 bases at V and 4 bases at J, with 12 bases between the two ends. Germline assignment: CDR1 MDHEN and CDR2 SYDVKM. The CDR3 sequence: CASSQSPGYEQYF. In nucleotides, the CDR3 is TGTGCCAGCAGTCAGTCCCCCGGATACGAGCAGTACTTC.

The chain links TRBV25-1 to TRBJ2-5; 8 bases agree with TRBD1. The V and J ends lost 4 bases and 0 bases, in that order; junction bases with no gene match: 7. The CDR3 sequence is 16 residues long. Germline V gives CDR1 MGHDK, CDR2 SYGVNS. The CDR3 DNA reads as TGTGCCAGCAGTGGTTCAGGGGGCCTGTACCAAGAGACCCAGTACTTC. It yields the protein CASSGSGGLYQETQYF.

The chain is built from TRBV30 and TRBJ2-1; no definite D call. The CDR3 is made up of 13 amino acids. CDR1 GTSNPN and CDR2 SVGIG come from the germline V gene (reference sequence). V lost 8 bases and J lost 0, with 11 bases in between. CDR3 amino acids: CASQKSSYNEQFF. The DNA of the CDR3 is TGTGCCAGCCAGAAAAGCTCCTACAATGAGCAGTTCTTC.

This clone appeared a few times. The J gene is TRBJ2-5, the V gene TRBV2; D is undetermined. Germline CDR1 is SNHLY and CDR2 is FYNNEI. The CDR3 totals 14 residues. V lost 6 bases and J 0 bases, leaving 11 bases between the germline ends. The CDR3 nucleotides are TGTGCCAGCAGCCGAACAGAGTACCAAGAGACCCAGTACTTC. As protein: CASSRTEYQETQYF. Filled out from reference TRBV2 and TRBJ2-5, the complete variable domain reads EPEVTQTPSHQVTQMGQEVILRCVPISNHLYFYWYRQILGQKVEFLVSFYNNEISEKSEIFDDQFSVERPDGSNFTLKIRSTKLEDSAMYFCASSRTEYQETQYFGPGTRLLVL.

The table lists this clone with a few counts. The sample contains more than one DNA sequence encoding this CDR3. The chain joins TRBV5-1 to TRBJ2-5; 7 bases line up with TRBD1. V gave up 1 base and J gave up 5 bases; unmatched junction bases: 2. The CDR3 spans 13 residues. Per germline, CDR1 SGHRS and CDR2 YFSETQ. Here the CDR3 DNA reads TGCGCCAGCAGCTTGACAGGGGCGGAGACCCAGTACTTC. This gives the protein CASSLTGAETQYF.

This clone was seen only a few times. V gene TRBV28 combines with J gene TRBJ2-2; perhaps D is TRBD1 or TRBD2 (5 bases each). Germline CDR1 MDHEN, CDR2 SYDVKM. There are 16 residues in the CDR3. V dropped 3 bases and J dropped 4 bases, with 15 bases sitting between them. CDR3 DNA sequence: TGTGCCAGCAGTTTTGGTAGGGGTGCGGGCACCGGGGAGCTGTTTTTT. This encodes CASSFGRGAGTGELFF. Looking up the rest from reference TRBV28 and TRBJ2-2 gives the full variable domain: DVKVTQSSRYLVKRTGEKVFLECVQDMDHENMFWYRQDPGLGLRLIYFSYDVKMKEKGDIPEGYSVSREKKERFSLILESASTNQTSMYLCASSFGRGAGTGELFFGEGSRLTVL.

The rearrangement joins TRBV19 to TRBJ1-2; 7 bases match TRBD1. This CDR3 spans 15 amino acids. With 8 bases clipped from V and 6 bases from J, the junction kept 15 bases outside the gene matches. Germline V gives CDR1 LNHDA, CDR2 SQIVND (reference sequence). The CDR3 loop is CASGGFRDRSNGYTF. CDR3 in DNA: TGTGCCAGTGGCGGATTCCGGGACAGAAGTAATGGCTACACCTTC.

Only a few counts were recorded for this clone. The V call is TRBV9, the J call TRBJ1-5; TRBD1 might be the D (5 bases). The CDR3 length is 15 residues. The germline gives CDR1 SGDLS, CDR2 YYNGEE. The V and J ends lost 0 bases and 4 bases respectively, with 11 bases between them. In nucleotides, the CDR3 is TGTGCCAGCAGCGTAGATTGGTGGGGGAATCAGCCCCAGCATTTT. Protein sequence: CASSVDWWGNQPQHF.

CDR3 sequence (DNA): TGCGCCAGCAGCCAAGAAAACCCGGGGGCCACTGAAGCTTTCTTT. Residues: CASSQENPGATEAFF. The chain is built from TRBV4-3 and TRBJ1-1; D is possibly TRBD1 (6 bases). CDR3 length: 15 amino acids. Germline-derived CDR1 and CDR2 are LGHNA and YSLEER. Trimming pared 0 bases from V and 4 bases from J, leaving 12 bases between.

This clone was detected only a few times. This chain connects TRBV6-5 to TRBJ2-3; 7 positions match TRBD2. Losses at the gene ends were 0 bases for V and 6 bases for J; bases not matched to a gene: 9. In germline, CDR1 is MNHEY, CDR2 SVGAGI. The CDR3 loop spans 16 amino acids. The CDR3 is CASSYSAWGRVDTQYF. CDR3 sequence (DNA): TGTGCCAGCAGTTACTCGGCTTGGGGGAGGGTGGATACGCAGTATTTT.

This clone was seen a handful of times. The V gene is TRBV5-1, the J gene TRBJ2-3; D is unclear. This CDR3 contains 15 residues. Germline lookup yields CDR1 SGHRS and CDR2 YFSETQ. Trimming removed 4 bases from V and 0 bases from J, with 12 bases in between. The CDR3 spells CASSGRAVSTDTQYF. In DNA form, the CDR3 reads TGCGCCAGCAGCGGTAGGGCTGTTAGCACAGATACGCAGTATTTT.

This clone showed up just a few times. Here the CDR3 DNA reads TGTGCCAGCAGCGCCCGGGGCTTCAACTCTGGAAACACCATATATTTT. Amino acids: CASSARGFNSGNTIYF. V and J are TRBV9 and TRBJ1-3; the D gene is possibly TRBD1 (5 bases). V lost 3 bases to trimming and J lost 0 bases, with 13 bases between them. CDR3 size: 16 residues. CDR1 is SGDLS, CDR2 YYNGEE, per germline.